A selection of T cell receptor beta chains follows, all from one sample in a study of blood T cell repertoires in COVID-19. Measured with immunoSEQ multiplex PCR; TCRdb has only the in-frame clones, and not every one. The sample records about 77,000 clones, 73% being singletons. Sequenced: peripheral blood. The receptors shown here come from a man aged 60 to 75 with acute or convalescent COVID-19. CDR3s include the opening cysteine and the closing phenylalanine or tryptophan. The D gene is left open where the match is weak. Clone size, where shown, is once, few, many, or a class for clones that have expanded.

NA | TRBJ1-5 | NA | TRBV11-2 | CASSLDDQPQHF | TGTGCCAGCAGCTTAGACGATCAGCCCCAGCATTTT
NA | TRBJ1-2 | once | TRBV6-6 | CASSRLRGGSYGYTF | TGTGCCAGCAGTCGGCTCCGAGGGGGTAGCTATGGCTACACCTTC
NA | TRBJ2-1 | once | TRBV19 | CASGIGLAGNNEQFF | TGTGCCAGTGGAATTGGTCTAGCAGGCAACAATGAGCAGTTCTTC
TRBD1 | TRBJ2-2 | NA | TRBV7-3 | CASSATGHTGELFF | TGTGCCAGCAGCGCGACAGGGCACACCGGGGAGCTGTTTTTT
NA | TRBJ1-5 | NA | TRBV2 | CASSPTGRDNQPQHF | TGTGCCAGCAGTCCGACAGGTCGTGACAATCAGCCCCAGCATTTT
TRBD1 | TRBJ2-1 | NA | TRBV5-4 | CASSQGQGAWGYEQFF | TGTGCCAGCAGCCAGGGACAGGGGGCTTGGGGGTATGAGCAGTTCTTC
NA | TRBJ1-1 | few | TRBV20-1 | CSASGDREAFF | TGCAGTGCTAGTGGTGACAGGGAAGCTTTCTTT
NA | TRBJ2-2 | NA | TRBV5-6 | CASSLTETGELFF | TGTGCCAGCAGCCTTACAGAAACCGGGGAGCTGTTTTTT
TRBD2 | TRBJ2-3 | NA | TRBV19 | CASSTGLGRTSTDTQYF | TGTGCCAGTAGTACCGGACTAGGTCGGACCTCCACAGATACGCAGTATTTT
TRBD1 | TRBJ2-4 | NA | TRBV11-2 | CASSQDTFDRGYTKNIQYF | TGTGCCAGCAGCCAAGACACATTCGACAGGGGGTACACCAAAAACATTCAGTACTTC
NA | TRBJ2-5 | once | TRBV24-1 | CATSEAGTRETQYF | TGTGCCACCAGTGAAGCCGGGACAAGGGAGACCCAGTACTTC
NA | TRBJ1-1 | NA | TRBV11-3 | CASQRGRDTEAFF | TGTGCCAGTCAAAGGGGGAGGGACACTGAAGCTTTCTTT
NA | TRBJ2-2 | NA | TRBV12-5 | CASGYRESGELFF | TGTGCTAGTGGTTACAGGGAAAGCGGGGAGCTGTTTTTT
NA | TRBJ2-2 | once | TRBV25-1 | CASSVGVTGELFF | TGTGCCAGCAGTGTAGGGGTTACCGGGGAGCTGTTTTTT
NA | TRBJ1-1 | NA | TRBV7-2 | CASSTTAQGYTEAFF | TGTGCCAGCAGCACCACTGCTCAGGGATATACTGAAGCTTTCTTT
TRBD1 | TRBJ2-7 | NA | TRBV19 | CASTPTGGSYEQYF | TGTGCCAGTACCCCGACAGGGGGCTCCTACGAGCAGTACTTC
TRBD1 | TRBJ1-4 | few | TRBV19 | CATKQGDNNEKLFF | TGTGCCACGAAACAGGGGGACAATAATGAAAAACTGTTTTTT
NA | TRBJ1-2 | NA | TRBV6-1 | CASSEEGRANYGYTF | TGTGCCAGCAGTGAAGAGGGCAGGGCTAACTATGGCTACACCTTC
TRBD1 | TRBJ2-6 | NA | TRBV5-5 | CASSLEGGFGANVLTF | TGTGCCAGCAGCTTGGAAGGGGGCTTTGGGGCCAACGTCCTGACTTTC
TRBD2 | TRBJ2-2 | NA | TRBV6-6 | CASCGGDTGELFF | TGTGCCAGTTGCGGGGGGGACACCGGGGAGCTGTTTTTT
NA | TRBJ2-3 | NA | TRBV19 | CASSRQDITDTQYF | TGTGCCAGTAGTAGGCAGGACATCACAGATACGCAGTATTTT
TRBD2 | TRBJ2-7 | few | TRBV4-2 | CASSHQAGPSYEQYF | TGTGCCAGCAGCCACCAAGCGGGACCGAGCTACGAGCAGTACTTC
TRBD1 | TRBJ1-6 | NA | TRBV2 | CASSKIGQGNSPLHF | TGTGCCAGCAGCAAAATTGGACAGGGCAATTCACCCCTCCACTTT
NA | TRBJ1-6 | NA | TRBV27 | CASSTIGVSYNSPLHF | TGTGCCAGCAGCACAATCGGGGTCTCCTATAATTCACCCCTCCACTTT
NA | TRBJ1-2 | NA | TRBV6-1 | CASSEDTGLGYGYTF | TGTGCCAGCAGTGAAGATACGGGGTTGGGCTATGGCTACACCTTC
TRBD1 | TRBJ1-1 | NA | TRBV7-8 | CASSRTTGTGAEAFF | TGTGCCAGCAGCCGTACGACCGGGACAGGGGCTGAAGCTTTCTTT
TRBD1 | TRBJ1-4 | NA | TRBV2 | CASRPTGVEKLFF | TGTGCCAGCAGACCGACAGGGGTCGAAAAACTGTTTTTT
NA | TRBJ1-1 | NA | TRBV10-3 | CAISPTSGTEAFF | TGTGCCATCAGTCCGACATCGGGGACTGAAGCTTTCTTT
NA | TRBJ1-2 | NA | TRBV2 | CASSTTGYGYTF | TGTGCCAGCAGCACAACAGGGTATGGCTACACCTTC
TRBD1 | TRBJ1-5 | NA | TRBV5-1 | CASSPGQGDQPQHF | TGCGCCAGCAGCCCAGGACAGGGAGATCAGCCCCAGCATTTT
NA | TRBJ1-2 | few | TRBV28 | CASSSRTANYGYTF | TGTGCCAGCAGTTCCCGGACAGCTAACTATGGCTACACCTTC
TRBD2 | TRBJ2-3 | NA | TRBV9 | CASSVVARAGAFSTDTQYF | TGTGCCAGCAGCGTAGTCGCCCGAGCGGGAGCTTTTAGCACAGATACGCAGTATTTT
NA | TRBJ1-1 | NA | TRBV5-1 | CASSLGETGGEAFF | TGCGCCAGCAGCTTAGGTGAAACGGGGGGTGAAGCTTTCTTT
NA | TRBJ1-1 | NA | TRBV6-2/TRBV6-3 | CASSYDARVLRNEAFF | TGTGCCAGCAGTTATGACGCCCGGGTCCTGCGGAATGAAGCTTTCTTT
TRBD1 | TRBJ1-2 | NA | TRBV7-9 | CASTLGTGGGNYGYTF | TGTGCCAGCACCCTAGGGACAGGGGGCGGTAACTATGGCTACACCTTC
TRBD1 | TRBJ1-2 | NA | TRBV3-1/TRBV3-2 | CASSRQGAKDTF | TGTGCCAGCAGTCGACAGGGGGCGAAAGACACCTTC
NA | TRBJ2-5 | NA | TRBV11-3 | CASSSARGQQQETQYF | TGTGCCAGCAGCTCAGCGCGCGGACAGCAACAAGAGACCCAGTACTTC
TRBD1 | TRBJ2-7 | NA | TRBV12-5 | CASGHRTGPYEQYF | TGTGCTAGTGGTCACCGGACAGGGCCCTACGAGCAGTACTTC
NA | TRBJ1-1 | many | TRBV5-6 | CASSSPRNTEAFF | TGTGCCAGCAGCTCACCTAGGAACACTGAAGCTTTCTTT
NA | TRBJ1-6 | few | TRBV7-8 | CASTRPSSYNSPLHF | TGTGCCAGCACACGGCCTAGCTCCTATAATTCACCCCTCCACTTT
NA | TRBJ1-1 | NA | TRBV5-1 | CASSFGEGRTSEAFF | TGCGCCAGCAGCTTTGGCGAGGGGAGGACGTCTGAAGCTTTCTTT
TRBD1 | TRBJ1-2 | NA | TRBV5-1 | CASSSDRGTSNYGYTF | TGCGCCAGCAGCTCGGACAGGGGGACTTCCAACTATGGCTACACCTTC
TRBD1 | TRBJ2-2 | NA | TRBV9 | CASSPDGTGGWAVTGELFF | TGTGCCAGCAGCCCAGACGGGACAGGGGGGTGGGCAGTGACCGGGGAGCTGTTTTTT
NA | TRBJ1-2 | medium-sized | TRBV29-1 | CSVEVNRENGYTF | TGCAGCGTTGAAGTGAACAGGGAAAACGGCTACACCTTC
TRBD1 | TRBJ1-2 | once | TRBV6-6 | CASSYAQGAGYGYTF | TGTGCCAGCAGTTATGCACAGGGGGCAGGGTATGGCTACACCTTC